The clone carrying this TCR beta chain showed up just a few times. The antigen is not known. Some clones are missing from TCRdb's copy, which holds only in-frame ones; the method was immunoSEQ multiplex PCR. Among tens of thousands of clones listed, over 85% were seen once. This entry comes from a study of OX40 agonist ivuxolimab in advanced cancers. The study's findings and limits: CD8+ T cells showed, on average, more clonal expansion than CD4+ cells. Compared with others, partial responders at 0.1-3.0 mg/kg displayed clonal expansion among the lowest.

The receptor was isolated from an adult with an advanced solid tumor such as melanoma, head and neck, liver or kidney cancer. The sample was CD4+ or CD8+ T cells sorted from blood, taken in a trial of the OX40 agonist ivuxolimab.

The CDR3 here is CASSVRGETQYF. DNA of the CDR3: TGTGCCAGCAGTGTACGGGGGGAGACCCAGTACTTC. The chain employs TRBV6-1 and TRBJ2-5; TRBD2 is a possible D gene (6 bases). The CDR3 consists of 12 residues. Germline assignment: CDR1 MNHNS and CDR2 SASEGT. The V end lost 4 bases, the J end lost 5 bases, and 8 bases lay between the germline ends.